This T cell receptor (beta chain) originates from a study of blood T cell repertoires in COVID-19 (dated by TCRdb to 2020 to 2022). For the study in its entirety: Collaborator samples came from the United States, Italy and Spain and covered acute and convalescent phases of COVID-19. The prospective study material was composed of cDNA or gDNA derived from T cells, B-cell-depleted T cells, or PBMCs. Deeply sampled blood TCRbeta repertoires from subjects exposed to, actively infected with, or recovered from COVID-19 were included in the dataset. The repertoires were released in a freely available public database intended as a resource for research on the immune response to SARS-CoV-2. The samples were drawn from two sources: the first 160 participants of the ongoing ImmuneRACE study, and about 1,300 subjects contributed by 6 global collaborators. Nearly every sample came with metadata listing a de-identified subject ID, COVID-19 status, age in years and sex. Where available, HLA class I and class II types were taken from metadata supplied by the sample provider and were not determined by assay-based typing.

Spanning cysteine to phenylalanine, the CDR3 consists of 11 amino acids. Only the CDR3 region is kept as DNA, spanning 33 bases read in frame from base 1. A distance of 7 bases separates the germline ends of V and J, which lose 6 bases and 6 bases respectively. CDR1 and CDR2, looked up from the germline V gene (reference sequence), are LNHDA and SQIVND. The paper's findings and limits, for the study overall: The quantity of clinical and demographic metadata differed by source and by participant and was supplied without curation.

Another Seattle source contributed samples from volunteer blood donors who had recovered from COVID-19. Whole blood was collected in K2EDTA tubes by collaborating institutions according to the institutions' own protocols. Collaborator samples were shipped for TCRbeta analysis as frozen whole blood, isolated PBMCs, or DNA extracted from either sample type. A remark on this clone: Its target antigen remains unknown. No qualities accompany the bases; no much larger clone lies one base away.

TCRbeta CDR3 regions were amplified from genomic DNA using the immunoSEQ Assay, a bias-controlled multiplex PCR. Per the original workflow: Nucleated cell counts per sample were estimated from amplification of reference gene primers within the assay. To quantify the absolute abundance of each unique TCRbeta CDR3 rearrangement, sequence reads were collapsed and filtered. For each sample, productive Simpson clonality was calculated by taking the square root of Simpson's diversity index across productive rearrangements. Entries here come from immuneACCESS through TCRdb and include only in-frame sequences with V and J called. Some clones fail to appear in such tables; in the studies checked, an unresolved V gene covers under half of the shortfall, and the cause of the remainder is unknown. That table furnishes V, J and clone size, whereas the DNA furnished D and trimming. The sample table shows 200,000 to 250,000 clones, and roughly 84% are seen once. Of the sample, about 1.5% is held by the ten largest clones.

The chain employs TRBV19 and TRBJ2-3; possibly the D gene is TRBD1, per 6 matching bases. This receptor was taken from a woman in her thirties or forties who had recovered from COVID-19. Sequenced sample: peripheral blood. The base sequence is TGTGCCAGTAGGCAGGGGGATACGCAGTATTTT. This translates into CASRQGDTQYF.